This T cell receptor beta chain is drawn from a study of cytomegalovirus exposure and HLA in healthy donors. Although they were nominally healthy when sampled, donors likely had unrecorded immune exposures. Concerning this clone: Its cognate antigen is unknown.

V trimming: 2 bases; J trimming: 7 bases; junction bases outside the gene matches: 5. CDR1 is SGHTA, CDR2 FQGNSA, per germline. The CDR3 length is 16 residues. Points from the study as a whole: Both high specificity and high sensitivity reportedly marked the classifier's diagnosis of cytomegalovirus status. Being productive about 87% or about 30% of the time was typical of most TCR beta V segments in an earlier analysis.

Primers included in the PCR were 60 Vbeta and 13 Jbeta primers. Profiled with immunoSEQ multiplex PCR; TCRdb holds only in-frame clones, not every one. There are more than 130,000 clones in the sample; about four fifths occur only once, and around 4.1% lies in the top ten. The specimen sequenced was PBMCs. The sequence came from a man aged 35-49 years in good health and CMV-seropositive. The chain has TRBV7-2 and TRBJ2-1, with 13 bases fitting TRBD2. CDR3 nucleotide sequence: TGTGCCAGCAGCTTACTGTGGACTAGCGGGGGTAATGAGCAGTTCTTC. Translated, it gives CASSLLWTSGGNEQFF.